This TCR beta chain was identified in a study of cytomegalovirus exposure and HLA in healthy donors. The study's findings and limits: The study found most TCR sequences rare, yet found some public TCRs in many donors. A few V segments could not be told apart, such as TRBV6-2 and TRBV6-3, and were left out. An ancestry cluster, one associated with Asian ancestry, reportedly showed fewer N-insertions than the approximately 720-donor mean in a later analysis.

The PCR used 60 Vbeta and 13 Jbeta primers. Using immunoSEQ multiplex PCR, the repertoire was profiled, and TCRdb retains in-frame clones only, with some absent. The table shows over 60,000 clones, with 65% to 70% occurring only once. The CDR3 has 13 amino acids. V was shortened by 1 base and J by 13 bases, with 16 bases between the two germline ends. CDR1 LNHDA and CDR2 SQIVND come from the germline V gene (reference sequence). Points on this clone: Its antigen is not identified.

The V gene is TRBV19, the J gene TRBJ1-2; a possible D gene is TRBD1 (6 bases). The TCR comes from a male donor in good health and CMV-seropositive. The sample taken for sequencing was PBMCs. The CDR3 loop reads CASSIVLYRDITF. The CDR3 DNA reads TGTGCCAGTAGTATAGTTCTTTACAGGGATATCACCTTC.